Listed below are T cell receptor beta chains from one sample, sequenced in a study of blood T cells in healthy people across ages. From the 5' RACE reads, TCRdb called clonotypes with MiXCR, one entry per CDR3 protein. The sample consists of 1.5 million to 2 million distinct CDR3 sequences, around 40% of them appearing once. The sample was blood. These receptors came from a human donor in good health. CDR3s include the opening cysteine and the closing phenylalanine or tryptophan. Not every row has a clone size; where given, it reads once, few, many or a size class.

NA	TRBV6-2/TRBV6-3	TRBJ1-1	CASSYSIFRGTEAFF
few	TRBV7-3	TRBJ1-1	CASSYEGRGLTEAFF
NA	TRBV12-3/TRBV12-4	NA	CASSLDRGGIWTQYF
NA	TRBV11-2	TRBJ2-5	CASSLSGSLGRQETQYF
NA	TRBV29-1	TRBJ1-2	CSDRTGGGGYTF
NA	TRBV29-1	TRBJ1-1	CSVARVGAFF
few	TRBV14	TRBJ2-1	CASSQLGGSSYNEQFF
few	TRBV21-1	TRBJ2-5	CASSKEVGLFQETQYF
many	TRBV27	TRBJ1-2	CASSADWTGFHGYTF
NA	TRBV11-2	TRBJ2-3	CASSQVGVWSDTQYF
few	TRBV4-3	TRBJ2-1	CASSEDGRAGRKQFF
few	TRBV29-1	TRBJ2-5	CSVERSKGTQYF
few	TRBV4-2	TRBJ2-3	CASSQDLSGLSTDTQYF
few	TRBV12-3/TRBV12-4	TRBJ1-1	CASSLGGRANTEAFF
NA	TRBV20-1	TRBJ1-5	CSASLSGVKNQPQHF
NA	TRBV5-1	TRBJ2-1	CASSIGSGDEQFF
NA	TRBV10-3	TRBJ1-2	CAIWTGATNYGYTF
NA	TRBV20-1	TRBJ2-7	CSARGERGGLYEQYF
NA	TRBV7-3	TRBJ2-1	CASSFHGQGACDEQFF
few	TRBV7-2	TRBJ1-1	CASSLAGGLRTEAFF
few	TRBV20-1	TRBJ1-1	CSATTGPNTEAFF
NA	TRBV28	TRBJ1-4	CASSLRQGTPTNEKLFF
NA	TRBV18	TRBJ1-3	CASSPPSVNTIYF
NA	TRBV7-2	TRBJ2-5	CASRVNQETQYF
NA	TRBV14	TRBJ2-1	CANSQDLYRGNEQFF
many	TRBV12-3/TRBV12-4	TRBJ1-2	CASSLRTGDGYTF
few	TRBV2	TRBJ2-7	CASRWTETYEQYF
many	TRBV12-3/TRBV12-4	TRBJ1-2	CASSSSGFYGYTF
NA	TRBV2	TRBJ2-1	CASGRDRLNEQFF
NA	TRBV12-3/TRBV12-4	TRBJ1-5	CASGKRSNQPQHF
once	TRBV9	TRBJ2-3	CASSVELGTDTQYF
NA	TRBV5-1	TRBJ1-2	CASSLTERGNYGYTF
few	TRBV24-1	TRBJ1-2	CATSQGHTGGYTF
NA	TRBV10-3	TRBJ2-5	CAISERWQGGETQYF
NA	TRBV6-1	TRBJ2-3	CASSGPSSGRTYTDTQYF
few	TRBV12-5	TRBJ1-2	CASGPSGIGGYTF
once	TRBV11-2	TRBJ2-2	CASSLNTGANTGELFF
few	TRBV15	TRBJ1-1	CATSRVSMNTEAFF
NA	TRBV14	TRBJ2-7	CASSQLAVPYEQYF
many	TRBV6-1	TRBJ2-1	CASSRTSPYNEQFF
few	TRBV6-5	TRBJ2-3	CASSYSSGGPENTQYF
NA	TRBV9	TRBJ2-2	CASSARPTGERFF
few	TRBV2	TRBJ2-1	CASSVDSSSYNEQFF
NA	TRBV2	TRBJ2-1	CAGNRGKSSYNEQFF
NA	TRBV7-2	TRBJ2-5	CASSLVGGGAPETQYF
many	TRBV7-2	TRBJ2-2	CASRPRQGYTGELFF
few	TRBV7-2	TRBJ2-1	CASSLVGSTPVNEQFF
few	TRBV29-1	TRBJ1-2	CSVGSGINYGCTF
few	TRBV7-9	TRBJ1-2	CASSSTGGNRGYTF
few	TRBV5-5	NA	CASSAQGVGEQYF